A selection of T cell receptor beta chains follows, all from one sample in a study of shared clonotypes between healthy human individuals. Profiled with immunoSEQ multiplex PCR; TCRdb holds only in-frame clones, not every one. Here the sample spans 2 million to 2.5 million clones, approximately 96% being singletons. The source material was naive CD4+ T cells sorted from blood. The receptors here all came from a man younger than 35 in good health. CDR3s include the opening cysteine and the closing phenylalanine or tryptophan.

v_call: TRBV7-2; cdr3_length: 16; j_call: TRBJ2-7; cdr3_aa: CASSLQYAGGIYEQYF
v_call: TRBV9; cdr3_length: 17; j_call: TRBJ1-3; cdr3_aa: CASSSSGTGSPGNTIYF
v_call: TRBV11-2; cdr3_length: 12; j_call: TRBJ2-7; cdr3_aa: CASSPSNYEQYF
v_call: TRBV5-1; cdr3_length: 14; j_call: TRBJ1-5; cdr3_aa: CASRVDSSNQPQHF
v_call: TRBV30; cdr3_length: 12; j_call: TRBJ2-7; cdr3_aa: CAWTKGFNEQYF
v_call: TRBV29-1; cdr3_length: 13; j_call: TRBJ2-7; cdr3_aa: CSVEMERAYEQYF
v_call: TRBV27; cdr3_length: 15; j_call: TRBJ2-2; cdr3_aa: CATFSWQTNTGELFF
v_call: TRBV5-1; cdr3_length: 12; j_call: TRBJ2-7; cdr3_aa: CASSLPSYEQYF
v_call: TRBV18; cdr3_length: 16; j_call: TRBJ2-2; cdr3_aa: CASSPVTGSGTGELFF
v_call: TRBV29-1; cdr3_length: 15; j_call: TRBJ1-3; cdr3_aa: CSVKLTGSSGNTIYF